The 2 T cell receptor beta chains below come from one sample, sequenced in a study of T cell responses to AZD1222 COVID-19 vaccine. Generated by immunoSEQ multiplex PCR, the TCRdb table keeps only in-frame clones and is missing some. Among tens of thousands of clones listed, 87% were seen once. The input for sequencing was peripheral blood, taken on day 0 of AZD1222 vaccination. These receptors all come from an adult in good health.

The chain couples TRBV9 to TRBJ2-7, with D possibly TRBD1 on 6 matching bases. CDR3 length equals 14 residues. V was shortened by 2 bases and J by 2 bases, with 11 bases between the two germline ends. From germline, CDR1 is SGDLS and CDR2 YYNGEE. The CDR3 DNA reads TGTGCCAGCAGCGTGACAGGTTACCCCTACGAGCAGTACTTC. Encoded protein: CASSVTGYPYEQYF.

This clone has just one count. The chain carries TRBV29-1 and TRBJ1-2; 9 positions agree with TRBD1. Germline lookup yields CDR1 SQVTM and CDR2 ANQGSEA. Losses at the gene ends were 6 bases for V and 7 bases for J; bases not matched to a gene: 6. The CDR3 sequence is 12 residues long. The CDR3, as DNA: TGCAGCGTATCGGGACAGGGATCTGGCTACACCTTC. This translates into CSVSGQGSGYTF. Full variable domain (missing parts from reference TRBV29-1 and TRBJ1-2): SAVISQKPSRDICQRGTSLTIQCQVDSQVTMMFWYRQQPGQSLTLIATANQGSEATYESGFVIDKFPISRPNLTFSTLTVSNMSPEDSSIYLCSVSGQGSGYTFGSGTRLTVV.